The 14 T cell receptor beta chains below all came from one sample that was sequenced in a study of low-dose radiotherapy and immunotherapy resistance in tumors. Gene-specific TRAV and TRBV primers were used for first-strand cDNA, covering alpha and beta chains. With a constant-region primer and a V-primer adapter, TCRs were subjected to around 20 PCR cycles of amplification. Using its own MiXCR run on the reads, TCRdb lists one record per CDR3 protein. The data contain about 89,000 distinct CDR3 sequences, 9.4% of them singletons. Indicated time point: before trial treatment. Sequenced material: PBMCs, taken before treatment. The source of these receptors is a male donor with prostate cancer.

This clonotype was observed at least ten times. V usage is TRBV6-2 or TRBV6-3 and J usage is TRBJ2-1, with D tentatively TRBD2 (5 bases). The CDR3 contains 16 residues. Germline CDR1 and CDR2: MNHEY and SVGEGT. The V and J ends lost 6 bases and 3 bases respectively, with 18 bases between them. In nucleotides, the CDR3 is TGTGCCAGCAGCAAAATAGCGACCGTTAGCTACAATGAGCAGTTCTTC. Translating it yields CASSKIATVSYNEQFF.

This clonotype was detected ten times or more. The chain links TRBV30 to TRBJ1-5; D gene unclear. The CDR3 has 14 amino acids. V lost 2 bases, J lost 2 bases, and 10 bases lay in between. The germline gives CDR1 GTSNPN, CDR2 SVGIG (reference sequence). CDR3 coding DNA: TGTGCCTGGAGTCTCGGATATGGCAATCAGCCCCAGCATTTT. This gives the protein CAWSLGYGNQPQHF.

This clonotype was counted only a few times. V and J are TRBV14 and TRBJ2-5; no clear D gene. Germline V CDR1 and CDR2: SGHDN, FVKESK. Trimming took 0 bases from V and 7 from J, leaving 6 bases between them. CDR3 length equals 12 residues. The CDR3 sequence is CASSQDGVTQYF. The CDR3 region has the DNA TGTGCCAGCAGCCAAGATGGGGTGACCCAGTACTTC.

In its sample, this clonotype was seen many times. V and J are TRBV4-1 and TRBJ2-1, with TRBD2 as a possible D gene (6 bases). CDR3 length: 15 residues. Germline CDR1 and CDR2: MGHRA and YSYEKL. The V end was cut by 4 bases, the J end by 2 bases, with 12 bases between. CDR3 residues: CASSLGLFAYNEQFF. CDR3 DNA sequence: TGCGCCAGCAGCCTGGGACTCTTTGCCTACAATGAGCAGTTCTTC.

This clonotype was observed at least ten times. The J gene is TRBJ2-7, the V gene TRBV4-2; no definite D call. V lost 0 bases and J lost 2, with 20 bases in between. From germline, CDR1 is LGHNA and CDR2 YNFKEQ. The CDR3 extends over 18 amino acids. In DNA, the CDR3 is TGTGCCAGCAGCCAAGAACTCTCAGCGCCGATGCTCACCTACGAGCAGTACTTC. Residues: CASSQELSAPMLTYEQYF.

This clonotype was picked up many times. The rearrangement links TRBV13 to TRBJ2-1; possibly TRBD1 for D (6 bases). With 3 bases removed from V and 4 bases from J, the gap between germline ends came to 10 bases. From germline, CDR1 is PRHDT and CDR2 FYEKMQ (reference sequence). The length of the CDR3 is 14 residues. The CDR3 nucleotides read TGTGCCAGCAGCTTGGACAGCCGATACAATGAGCAGTTCTTC. It translates to CASSLDSRYNEQFF.

This clonotype was observed at least ten times. The rearrangement links TRBV28 to TRBJ2-3, with D uncertain. From germline, CDR1 is MDHEN and CDR2 SYDVKM. The CDR3 has 15 amino acids. Trimming left V 3 bases short and J 3 bases short, with 13 bases between. CDR3 region: CASSLWLSTTDTQYF. The CDR3 DNA sequence: TGTGCCAGCAGTTTGTGGCTCTCGACGACAGATACGCAGTATTTT.

Regarding this clonotype: This likely came from a read error, as a far larger clone is one base away. The chain has TRBV13 and TRBJ2-7; TRBD2 matches at 7 bases. Germline trimming cut 8 bases from V and 1 base from J; bases unmatched to any gene: 8. CDR1 is PRHDT and CDR2 is FYEKMQ in the germline V gene (reference sequence). The CDR3 contains 14 residues. The CDR3 region is CASAQGTISYEQYF. CDR3 coding DNA: TGTGCCAGCGCCCAAGGGACTATATCCTACGAGCAGTACTTC.

This clonotype showed up many times. J is TRBJ2-5 and V is TRBV30; possible D gene TRBD1, 6 bases. Per germline, CDR1 GTSNPN and CDR2 SVGIG (reference sequence). Deletions cut 3 bases from V and 7 bases from J, with 12 bases between. There are 12 residues in the CDR3. This CDR3 reads CAWSLQGGTQYF. The CDR3 DNA reads as TGTGCCTGGAGCCTACAAGGGGGGACCCAGTACTTC. Supplemented by reference TRBV30 and TRBJ2-5, the full variable domain reads SQTIHQWPATLVQPVGSPLSLECTVEGTSNPNLYWYRQAAGRGLQLLFYSVGIGQISSEVPQNLSASRPQDRQFILSSKKLLLSDSGFYLCAWSLQGGTQYFGPGTRLLVL.

This clonotype was observed many times. CDR3 region: CASRLQVHNNEQFF. CDR3 in DNA: TGTGCCAGCAGACTACAGGTTCACAACAATGAGCAGTTCTTC. The genes are TRBV12-3 or TRBV12-4 and TRBJ2-1, with D perhaps matching TRBD1 (5 bases). This CDR3 is 14 amino acids long. The V end lost 6 bases, the J end lost 5 bases, and 14 bases lay between the germline ends.

This clonotype was counted many times. The chain is built from TRBV28 and TRBJ1-4; 9 bases agree with TRBD1. The CDR3 contains 18 residues. Trimming at V came to 2 bases and at J to 8 bases, leaving 15 bases not matched to a gene. Germline CDR1 reads MDHEN; CDR2 reads SYDVKM. The CDR3 sequence is CASSLPRDREMRAEKLFF. Here the CDR3 DNA reads TGTGCCAGCAGTTTACCGAGGGACAGGGAAATGAGAGCCGAAAAACTGTTTTTT.

This clonotype has ten or more counts. The chain joins TRBV28 to TRBJ1-1; unclear D gene. The CDR3 consists of 15 residues. Per germline, CDR1 MDHEN and CDR2 SYDVKM. Trimming stripped 2 bases from V and 1 base from J, with 11 bases between. Written as DNA, the CDR3 is TGTGCCAGCAGTTTAACGGGCGGTGAGAACACTGAAGCTTTCTTT. Protein product: CASSLTGGENTEAFF.

This clonotype was picked up many times. V usage is TRBV6-8 and J usage is TRBJ2-1; tentative D call: TRBD1 (5 bases). The V and J ends lost 6 bases and 7 bases respectively, with 10 bases between them. Germline V CDR1 and CDR2: MNHGY, SAAAGT. This CDR3 is 12 amino acids long. The CDR3 loop reads CASRGLENEQFF. The CDR3 DNA is TGTGCCAGCAGGGGGCTTGAAAATGAGCAGTTCTTC.

This clonotype has ten or more counts. This rearrangement joins TRBV29-1 to TRBJ1-1; D remains ambiguous. The CDR3 is 11 amino acids. Trimming removed 3 bases at V and 10 bases at J, with 12 bases between. Germline CDR1 and CDR2: SQVTM and ANQGSEA. The CDR3 here is CSVEGTASAFF. The CDR3 nucleotides read TGCAGCGTTGAGGGCACAGCGTCAGCTTTCTTT.